This T cell receptor (beta chain) emerged from a study of CD8 T cells in ankylosing spondylitis listed by TCRdb under 2017. In the study overall: T cell receptor beta repertoires were profiled in healthy donors and ankylosing spondylitis patients so that disease-linked TCR variants could be found. The full study cohort comprised 25 ankylosing spondylitis patients and approximately 100 healthy donors. Peripheral blood was sampled, and synovial fluid was additionally collected from ankylosing spondylitis patients. The full study reports these points: Some motif variants had previously been reported in the synovial fluid and blood of reactive arthritis patients, which suggests shared mechanisms of disease initiation. Blood from ankylosing spondylitis patients appeared to be characterized by a TCR beta motif made up of several highly homologous amino acid variants. The disease-linked clones showed a CD8+ phenotype and occurred at relatively low frequencies in peripheral blood. Significant enrichment of the disease-linked clones was reported in matched synovial fluid samples from ankylosing spondylitis patients.

This clonotype was recorded a few times. What antigen it recognizes has not been identified. It has no much larger one-base neighbor in the sample; base qualities were not kept. V loses 4 bases, J loses 0 bases, and the germline ends lie 12 bases apart. CDR1 LNHNV and CDR2 YYDKDF were looked up in the germline V gene (reference sequence). From the cysteine through the phenylalanine, the CDR3 covers 15 amino acids. Only the CDR3 portion is preserved as DNA: 45 bases, with reading frame beginning at the first base. The sequencing machine was an Illumina HiSeq 2500. TCR beta libraries were prepared by quantitative 5'-RACE with molecular barcodes. Concerning the study's data processing: Disease-linked TCR variants were identified with a new computational method built on a probabilistic model of VDJ rearrangement. Using fastp trimming at Q25 and MiXCR clonotype assembly, TCRdb reanalyzed the public sequencing data and kept in-frame beta chains. Duplicate CDR3 protein sequences are folded into a single record with the most common DNA and genes. Here the V and J calls rest on TCRdb's processing, not on the authors' analysis. The sample yields 130,000 or so distinct CDR3 sequences; 17% were counted once. The ten most abundant clones make up roughly 30% of the sample.

The TCR originated in a male donor with ankylosing spondylitis. The sample was blood, either unsorted or a sorted T cell fraction (not recorded which). The chain links TRBV15 with TRBJ1-1; possibly the D gene is TRBD1, per 6 matching bases. The CDR3 in this case is CATSIGQTLNTEAFF. The nucleotide sequence is TGTGCCACCAGCATCGGACAGACCCTGAACACTGAAGCTTTCTTT.